This T cell receptor (beta chain) was sequenced for a study of CD8+CD57+ T cells in acquired aplastic anemia. Study-wide results and limits: Around 27 sequences, all CD8+ CDR3, were shared between patients and controls.

To note about this clonotype: What it binds is unknown.

It was genomic DNA that served as the template for profiling TCR beta VDJ and CDR3. TCRdb re-derived calls from the reads in MiXCR, one entry per CDR3 protein. The sample yields 350,000 to 450,000 distinct CDR3 sequences, 55% to 70% seen once. CDR1 LGHNA and CDR2 YNFKEQ come from the germline V gene. The length of the CDR3 is 15 residues. Trimming pared 1 base from V and 10 bases from J, leaving 14 bases between. The clonotype was recovered from a human donor in good health, serving as a control. Input material: sorted CD4+, CD8+, or CD8+CD57+ T cells (not recorded which) from PBMCs. The chain has TRBV4-2 and TRBJ1-6; no definite D call. This CDR3 reads CASSQGGLAGSPLHF. The CDR3 nucleotides are TGTGCCAGCAGCCAAGGCGGACTAGCGGGCTCACCCCTCCACTTT.